These 15 T cell receptor beta chains were all obtained from the same sample, sequenced in a study of shared clonotypes between healthy human individuals. Produced via immunoSEQ multiplex PCR; TCRdb's table is partial and in-frame only. The sample holds about 2.3 million clones, 85% to 95% seen once. Sequencing was carried out using naive CD4+ T cells from PBMCs. Subset reported: CD45RA+ positively selected. The receptors here all came from a man aged 18 to 29 in good health. Some clones in this sample may be carry-over from other donors' samples.

This chain joins TRBV6-6 and TRBJ2-7, with D unclear. This CDR3 spans 11 amino acids. The germline gives CDR1 MNHNY, CDR2 SVGAGI (reference sequence). V was clipped by 4 bases and J by 8 bases, with 9 bases between them. CDR3 bases: TGTGCCAGCAGTTCGAAGTCGAAGCAGTACTTC. Amino acid sequence: CASSSKSKQYF.

This rearrangement joins TRBV4-1 to TRBJ1-3, with 9 bases matching TRBD1. Germline CDR1 reads MGHRA; CDR2 reads YSYEKL. This CDR3 spans 17 amino acids. Unmatched junction bases numbered 8, after V lost 1 base and J lost 4 bases. CDR3 loop: CASSQASLGQGGNTIYF. In nucleotides, the CDR3 is TGCGCCAGCAGCCAAGCTAGCCTAGGACAGGGGGGAAACACCATATATTTT.

This chain uses TRBV10-1 with TRBJ2-1, with 7 bases identical to TRBD1. The germline gives CDR1 WNHNN, CDR2 SYGVQD (reference sequence). CDR3 length: 15 residues. The V and J ends lost 8 bases and 4 bases, in that order; junction bases with no gene match: 11. This CDR3 reads CASSGQRGRYNEQFF. The CDR3 coding sequence is TGCGCCAGCTCAGGTCAAAGGGGGCGATACAATGAGCAGTTCTTC.

This clone was seen just once. The rearrangement uses TRBV18 and TRBJ2-1; 11 positions match TRBD2. Germline V lookup: CDR1 KGHSH, CDR2 LQKENI. The CDR3 contains 18 residues. V trimming: 4 bases; J trimming: 8 bases; junction bases outside the gene matches: 16. This CDR3 reads CASSRQAQGLAGFDEQFF. The CDR3 DNA is TGTGCCAGCTCACGACAGGCCCAAGGACTAGCGGGCTTTGATGAGCAGTTCTTC.

The genes are TRBV14 and TRBJ2-7; D is possibly TRBD1 or TRBD2 (5 bases each). Per the germline V gene, CDR1 is SGHDN and CDR2 is FVKESK. This CDR3 spans 15 amino acids. V lost 4 bases and J lost 3, with 16 bases in between. Written as DNA, the CDR3 is TGTGCCAGCAGCCTCTTTGGGACCGACATCTACGAGCAGTACTTC. Translating gives CASSLFGTDIYEQYF.

The rearrangement links TRBV7-2 to TRBJ1-2; 7 nucleotides line up with TRBD1. The junction had 10 bases not matched to a gene; V was cut back by 3 bases and J by 0 bases. This CDR3 is built from 17 residues. In germline, CDR1 is SGHTA, CDR2 FQGNSA. The CDR3 sequence: CASSFQGGAGTNYGYTF. The CDR3 DNA is TGTGCCAGCAGCTTCCAAGGGGGCGCTGGAACTAACTATGGCTACACCTTC.

This clone has only a few counts. This chain links TRBV7-9 with TRBJ1-5; no clear D gene. Germline CDR1 SEHNR, CDR2 FQNEAQ (reference sequence). The CDR3 has 13 residues. V was pared by 5 bases and J by 6 bases, with 11 bases between. CDR3 region: CASSQSSGQPQHF. CDR3 bases: TGTGCCAGCAGCCAAAGTTCGGGTCAGCCCCAGCATTTT. The entire variable domain, with the rest obtained from reference TRBV7-9 and TRBJ1-5, is as follows: DTGVSQNPRHKITKRGQNVTFRCDPISEHNRLYWYRQTLGQGPEFLTYFQNEAQLEKSRLLSDRFSAERPKGSFSTLEIQRTEQGDSAMYLCASSQSSGQPQHFGDGTRLSIL.

The chain combines TRBV4-1 with TRBJ1-5; no definite D call. The V end lost 2 bases, the J end lost 5 bases, and 10 bases lay between the germline ends. Germline CDR1 reads MGHRA; CDR2 reads YSYEKL. CDR3 size: 14 residues. The CDR3 coding sequence is TGCGCCAGCAGCCAATACAGCCTGGATCAGCCCCAGCATTTT. It yields the protein CASSQYSLDQPQHF.

The chain is built from TRBV7-8 and TRBJ1-4, with D perhaps matching TRBD1 (5 bases). Trimming shortened V by 1 base and J by 5 bases, and 11 bases separated the two germline ends. Germline CDR1 reads SGHVS; CDR2 reads FQNEAQ. The CDR3 length is 15 residues. As DNA, the CDR3 is TGTGCCAGCAGCTTAGATAGTCAGGGAAATGAAAAACTGTTTTTT. It codes for CASSLDSQGNEKLFF.

Note on this clone: The junction departs from germline at one end; a sequencing error may be responsible. This chain links TRBV6-1 with TRBJ2-7, with a weak D call TRBD1 (6 bases). Germline V CDR1 and CDR2: MNHNS, SASEGT. The CDR3 is made up of 13 amino acids. CDR3 nucleotides: TGTGCCAGCAGTGAAGGGTTGCAGGGACACCACGTCTTC. Its protein is CASSEGLQGHHVF.

The chain employs TRBV28 and TRBJ1-4, with a tentative D call TRBD1 (6 bases). The CDR3 consists of 17 residues. Germline lookup yields CDR1 MDHEN and CDR2 SYDVKM. V shed 5 bases and J shed 7 bases, with 23 bases lying between them. For the CDR3, the DNA is TGTGCCAGCAGTCCCTCCCCCCCAGGGGTAAGGGCTGAAAAACTGTTTTTT. This translates into CASSPSPPGVRAEKLFF.

This clone was seen once. The rearrangement links TRBV28 to TRBJ1-2, with 7 bases matching TRBD1. Per germline, CDR1 MDHEN and CDR2 SYDVKM. This CDR3 region has 13 residues. V lost 5 bases, J lost 6 bases, and 6 bases stayed unmatched. CDR3 in amino acids: CASSPAGGNGYTF. In DNA, the CDR3 is TGTGCCAGCAGTCCCGCAGGGGGAAATGGCTACACCTTC.

This chain links TRBV7-8 with TRBJ2-1; 8 bases map to TRBD2. Unmatched junction bases numbered 16, after V lost 5 bases and J lost 7 bases. The CDR3 has 17 amino acids. Per the germline V gene, CDR1 is SGHVS and CDR2 is FQNEAQ. The CDR3 DNA follows: TGTGCCAGCAGCACAACAAACCGACTAGCGACTTTGAATGAGCAGTTCTTC. Translating it yields CASSTTNRLATLNEQFF. Full variable domain (remainder filled in from reference TRBV7-8 and TRBJ2-1): GAGVSQSPRYKVAKRGQDVALRCDPISGHVSLFWYQQALGQGPEFLTYFQNEAQLDKSGLPSDRFFAERPEGSVSTLKIQRTQQEDSAVYLCASSTTNRLATLNEQFFGPGTRLTVL.

The chain is built from TRBV2 and TRBJ1-2, with 9 bases lining up with TRBD1. The CDR3 consists of 14 residues. Per germline, CDR1 SNHLY and CDR2 FYNNEI. With V trimmed by 4 bases and J by 4 bases, 4 bases remained unmatched. CDR3 amino acids: CASSARTGVYGYTF. The CDR3 DNA follows: TGTGCCAGCAGTGCCCGGACAGGGGTCTATGGCTACACCTTC.

The chain joins TRBV5-4 to TRBJ2-5; D is undetermined. The CDR3 sequence is 16 residues long. Germline values: CDR1 SGHNT, CDR2 YYREEE (reference sequence). Trimming took 0 bases from V and 5 from J, leaving 17 bases between them. CDR3 amino acids: CASSLDGKVDRETQYF. In DNA, the CDR3 is TGTGCCAGCAGCTTGGATGGTAAGGTTGACCGGGAGACCCAGTACTTC.